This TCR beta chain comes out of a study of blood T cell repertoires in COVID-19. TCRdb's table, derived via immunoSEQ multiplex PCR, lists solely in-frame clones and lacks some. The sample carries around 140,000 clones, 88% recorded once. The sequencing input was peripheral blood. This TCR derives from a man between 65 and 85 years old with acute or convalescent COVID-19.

This chain's CDR3 is CASSYRTGRETQYF. CDR3 sequence (DNA): TGTGCCAGCAGTTACCGGACAGGGAGAGAGACCCAGTACTTC. The rearrangement links TRBV6-5 to TRBJ2-5; 8 positions agree with TRBD1. This CDR3 spans 14 amino acids. Germline V gives CDR1 MNHEY, CDR2 SVGAGI. V gave up 2 bases and J gave up 4 bases; unmatched junction bases: 3.